Listed below are T cell receptor beta chains from one sample, sequenced in a study of blood T cell repertoires in COVID-19. Assay used: immunoSEQ multiplex PCR; TCRdb lists only in-frame clones, some missing. The sample holds about 160,000 clones, around nine tenths seen once. Input material: peripheral blood. These receptor sequences come from a man between 60 and 70 years old with active or convalescent COVID-19. CDR3s include the opening cysteine and the closing phenylalanine or tryptophan. D genes are given only for firm matches. Expanded clones are given a class, and other clones once, few, many or no size at all.

TRBJ2-1,TRBD2,TRBV5-1,once,CASNSGAGAYNEQFF,TGCGCCAGCAATAGCGGGGCCGGTGCCTACAATGAGCAGTTCTTC
TRBJ2-7,-,TRBV18,-,CASSLSGGPPYEQYF,TGTGCCAGCTCACTCTCAGGGGGGCCGCCCTACGAGCAGTACTTC
TRBJ2-7,TRBD1,TRBV29-1,-,CSVEDGRGLYEQYF,TGCAGCGTTGAAGACGGCAGGGGGCTGTACGAGCAGTACTTC
TRBJ2-1,-,TRBV11-3,-,CASSLEVGQGLSGRIYNEQFF,TGTGCCAGCAGCTTAGAGGTGGGACAGGGACTCAGCGGGAGGATCTACAATGAGCAGTTCTTC
TRBJ2-3,TRBD2,TRBV5-1,-,CASRLAGDPLDTQYF,TGCGCCAGCAGACTAGCGGGGGACCCTTTGGATACGCAGTATTTT
TRBJ2-3,-,TRBV4-1,-,CASSQDWRGLGDTQYF,TGCGCCAGCAGCCAAGATTGGAGGGGGCTCGGAGATACGCAGTATTTT
TRBJ1-1,TRBD1,TRBV5-1,once,CASSLYTGGSGEAFF,TGCGCCAGCAGCTTGTACACAGGGGGGTCGGGTGAAGCTTTCTTT
TRBJ1-4,TRBD1,TRBV10-2,-,CASSPQGFVNEKLFF,TGCGCCAGCAGTCCACAGGGGTTTGTTAATGAAAAACTGTTTTTT
TRBJ1-3,-,TRBV29-1,-,CSVRRSGSGNTIYF,TGCAGCGTTAGACGTTCAGGCTCTGGAAACACCATATATTTT
TRBJ1-2,-,TRBV12-3/TRBV12-4,-,CASSLGAGYTF,TGTGCCAGCAGTTTGGGGGCTGGCTACACCTTC
TRBJ1-1,-,TRBV7-2,once,CASSLAVGGEGTEAFF,TGTGCCAGCAGCTTAGCGGTCGGGGGAGAAGGGACTGAAGCTTTCTTT
TRBJ1-1,-,TRBV21-1,-,CASSKTSTPQNIMNTEAFF,TGTGCCAGCAGCAAAACCTCCACCCCCCAAAACATAATGAACACTGAAGCTTTCTTT
TRBJ1-2,TRBD1,TRBV5-1,-,CASSLTAGQGYDGYTF,TGCGCCAGCAGCTTGACGGCAGGACAGGGGTACGATGGCTACACCTTC
TRBJ2-2,-,TRBV11-3,-,CASSLVGFTGELFF,TGTGCCAGCAGCTTAGTCGGGTTCACCGGGGAGCTGTTTTTT
TRBJ1-1,TRBD1,TRBV9,-,CASISTYRGTEAFF,TGTGCCAGCATTTCCACGTACAGGGGCACTGAAGCTTTCTTT
TRBJ2-1,TRBD1,TRBV19,once,CASSFGTGRRYNEQFF,TGTGCCAGTAGTTTTGGGACAGGGCGACGATACAATGAGCAGTTCTTC
TRBJ1-1,-,TRBV11-1,-,CASSFGQNTEAFF,TGTGCCAGCAGCTTTGGACAGAACACTGAAGCTTTCTTT
TRBJ1-1,-,TRBV15,-,CATSRSTQNTEAFF,TGTGCCACCAGCAGATCGACACAAAACACTGAAGCTTTCTTT
TRBJ1-1,TRBD1,TRBV19,-,CASSNSGTGGTEAFF,TGTGCCAGTAGTAACTCTGGGACAGGGGGCACTGAAGCTTTCTTT
TRBJ2-7,-,TRBV5-8,once,CASSLEGHVLHF,TGTGCCAGCAGCTTGGAGGGACACGTCCTTCACTTC
TRBJ1-2,-,TRBV10-3,-,CAISLDRDYGYTF,TGTGCCATCAGTCTAGACAGAGACTATGGCTACACCTTC
TRBJ1-1,-,TRBV11-2,-,CASSVKGQGAEAFF,TGTGCCAGCAGCGTAAAAGGGCAGGGCGCTGAAGCTTTCTTT
TRBJ1-1,TRBD1,TRBV27,-,CASSLDREYTEAFF,TGTGCCAGCAGTTTAGACAGGGAATACACTGAAGCTTTCTTT
TRBJ2-1,-,TRBV29-1,-,CSVVGGSYNEQFF,TGCAGCGTTGTGGGGGGCTCCTACAATGAGCAGTTCTTC
TRBJ2-7,TRBD1,TRBV6-5,-,CASRDRVHEQYF,TGTGCCAGCAGGGACAGGGTCCACGAGCAGTACTTC
TRBJ2-7,TRBD1,TRBV5-1,-,CASGPGQGDVYEQYF,TGCGCCAGCGGACCCGGACAGGGAGATGTCTACGAGCAGTACTTC
TRBJ1-5,TRBD1,TRBV19,-,CASSIGFPGQASNQPQHF,TGTGCCAGTAGTATTGGATTCCCGGGACAGGCTAGCAATCAGCCCCAGCATTTT
TRBJ1-6,TRBD1,TRBV18,-,CASSTSGTGLIALHF,TGTGCCAGCTCCACTTCCGGGACAGGGCTTATAGCCCTCCACTTT
TRBJ1-1,-,TRBV28,-,CASSRGMGTEAFF,TGTGCCAGCAGTAGAGGGATGGGCACTGAAGCTTTCTTT
TRBJ1-3,TRBD1,TRBV7-2,-,CASSQGTGAGNTIYF,TGTGCCAGCAGCCAAGGGACAGGGGCTGGAAACACCATATATTTT
TRBJ1-2,-,TRBV5-4,once,CASSLGNNYGYTF,TGTGCCAGCAGCTTGGGTAATAACTATGGCTACACCTTC
TRBJ1-1,-,TRBV19,-,CASSIRGGNTEAFF,TGTGCCAGTAGTATACGAGGGGGAAACACTGAAGCTTTCTTT
TRBJ2-6,TRBD2,TRBV19,few,CASSFLGGSSGANVLTF,TGTGCCAGTAGTTTCCTCGGGGGGAGCTCTGGGGCCAACGTCCTGACTTTC
TRBJ1-1,-,TRBV5-6,few,CASSLDRVQAFF,TGTGCCAGCAGCTTGGACAGGGTTCAAGCTTTCTTT
TRBJ1-4,-,TRBV2,-,CASRTLLGQTTNEKLFF,TGTGCCAGCAGGACACTCTTAGGACAAACAACTAATGAAAAACTGTTTTTT
TRBJ1-2,TRBD1,TRBV2,-,CASTLGTGGSGYTF,TGTGCCAGCACCCTCGGGACAGGGGGCTCTGGCTACACCTTC
TRBJ2-7,TRBD2,TRBV6-5,-,CASSPSGSWSEQYF,TGTGCCAGCAGTCCTAGCGGGAGCTGGTCCGAGCAGTACTTC
TRBJ2-7,TRBD1,TRBV4-1,few,CASSPMGQSSYEQYF,TGCGCCAGCAGCCCGATGGGACAGTCCTCCTACGAGCAGTACTTC
TRBJ1-1,-,TRBV7-9,-,CASSLAGAKGTEAFF,TGTGCCAGCAGCTTAGCAGGGGCGAAAGGCACTGAAGCTTTCTTT
TRBJ2-5,-,TRBV19,-,CASSLGQTQVQYF,TGTGCCAGTAGCCTAGGACAAACCCAAGTGCAGTACTTC
TRBJ1-2,-,TRBV2,-,CASSERGEGGYTF,TGTGCCAGCAGTGAACGGGGGGAGGGAGGCTACACCTTC
TRBJ1-2,TRBD1,TRBV6-6,-,CATGTGGYDGYTF,TGTGCCACCGGGACAGGTGGTTACGATGGCTACACCTTC
TRBJ1-2,-,TRBV6-5,-,CASSYDRKYGYTF,TGTGCCAGCAGTTACGACAGGAAATACGGCTACACCTTC
TRBJ2-5,TRBD2,TRBV10-3,-,CAISESTGLAGGWTQYF,TGTGCCATCAGTGAGTCGACTGGACTAGCGGGGGGATGGACCCAGTACTTC
TRBJ2-5,-,TRBV28,-,CASSTNRGGGETQYF,TGTGCCAGCAGTACTAACAGGGGAGGAGGGGAGACCCAGTACTTC
TRBJ1-1,-,TRBV6-2/TRBV6-3,-,CASSNGGFTEAFF,TGTGCCAGCAGCAACGGGGGGTTCACTGAAGCTTTCTTT
TRBJ2-1,-,TRBV5-1,once,CASSLLNEQFF,TGCGCCAGCAGCTTGCTCAATGAGCAGTTCTTC
TRBJ1-2,-,TRBV5-6,few,CASSINRRGYTF,TGTGCCAGCAGCATTAACAGGAGAGGCTACACCTTC
TRBJ2-3,-,TRBV5-8,-,CASSLGSFSQDTQYF,TGTGCCAGCAGCTTAGGTAGCTTTTCCCAAGATACGCAGTATTTT
TRBJ2-5,-,TRBV5-1,-,CASSLGVGHTQETQYF,TGCGCCAGCAGCTTGGGAGTCGGACATACTCAAGAGACCCAGTACTTC
TRBJ1-5,TRBD1,TRBV14,-,CASSPDRDQPQHF,TGTGCCAGCAGCCCGGACAGGGACCAGCCCCAGCATTTT
TRBJ2-1,TRBD2,TRBV19,-,CASSIDRGGYNEQFF,TGTGCCAGTAGTATCGATCGGGGGGGCTACAATGAGCAGTTCTTC